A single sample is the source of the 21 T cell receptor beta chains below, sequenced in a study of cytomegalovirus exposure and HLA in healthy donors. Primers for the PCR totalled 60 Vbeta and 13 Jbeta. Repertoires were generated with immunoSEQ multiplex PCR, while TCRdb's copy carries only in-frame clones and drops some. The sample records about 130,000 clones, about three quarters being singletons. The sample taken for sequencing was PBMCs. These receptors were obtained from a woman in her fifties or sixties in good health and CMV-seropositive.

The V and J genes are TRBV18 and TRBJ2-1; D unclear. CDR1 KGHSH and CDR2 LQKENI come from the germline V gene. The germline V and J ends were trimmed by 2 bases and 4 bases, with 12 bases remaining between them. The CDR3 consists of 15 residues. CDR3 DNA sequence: TGTGCCAGCTCACCAAACAGAGTACGGTACAATGAGCAGTTCTTC. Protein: CASSPNRVRYNEQFF.

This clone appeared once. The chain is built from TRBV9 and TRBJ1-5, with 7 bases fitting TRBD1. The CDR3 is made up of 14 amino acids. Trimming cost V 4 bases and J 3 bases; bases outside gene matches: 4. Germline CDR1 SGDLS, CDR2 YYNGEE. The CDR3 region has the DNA TGTGCCAGCAGCCGTACAGGGGACAATCAGCCCCAGCATTTT. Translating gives CASSRTGDNQPQHF.

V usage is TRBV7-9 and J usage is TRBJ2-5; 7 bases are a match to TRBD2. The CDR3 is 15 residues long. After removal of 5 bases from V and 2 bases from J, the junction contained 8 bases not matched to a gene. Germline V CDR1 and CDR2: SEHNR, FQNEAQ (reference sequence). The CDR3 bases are TGTGCCAGCAGCCGGGAGGCCGCGGTACAAGAGACCCAGTACTTC. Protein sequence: CASSREAAVQETQYF.

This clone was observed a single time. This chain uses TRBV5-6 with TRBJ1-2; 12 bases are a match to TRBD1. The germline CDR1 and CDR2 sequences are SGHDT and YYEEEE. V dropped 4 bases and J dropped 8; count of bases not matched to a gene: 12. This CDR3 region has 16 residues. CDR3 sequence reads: CASSLPGTGGLGGYTF. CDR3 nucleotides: TGTGCCAGCAGCCTTCCCGGGACAGGGGGCTTGGGGGGCTACACCTTC.

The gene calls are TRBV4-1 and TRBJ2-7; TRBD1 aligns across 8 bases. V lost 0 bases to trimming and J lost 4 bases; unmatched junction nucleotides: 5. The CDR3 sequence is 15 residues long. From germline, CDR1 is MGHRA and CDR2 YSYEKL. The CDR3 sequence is CASSQERTGRYEQYF. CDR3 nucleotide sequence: TGCGCCAGCAGCCAAGAGCGGACAGGGAGGTACGAGCAGTACTTC.

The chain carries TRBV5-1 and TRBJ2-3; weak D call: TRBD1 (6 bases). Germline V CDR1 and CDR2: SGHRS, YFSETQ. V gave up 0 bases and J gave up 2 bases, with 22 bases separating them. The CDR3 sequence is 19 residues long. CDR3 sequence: CASSLGDYRAAVLTDTQYF. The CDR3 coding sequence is TGCGCCAGCAGCTTGGGGGATTACAGGGCCGCCGTCCTCACAGATACGCAGTATTTT.

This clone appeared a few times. The CDR3 DNA is TGTGCCAGCAGTTTAGCGGGACAGGGGAACTCCTACGAGCAGTACTTC. This gives the protein CASSLAGQGNSYEQYF. The rearrangement links TRBV27 to TRBJ2-7, with 10 bases identical to TRBD1. The trim removed 2 bases at V and 0 bases at J, leaving 4 bases unmatched. The CDR3 runs to 16 residues. The V gene's germline CDR1 is MNHEY and CDR2 SMNVEV (reference sequence).

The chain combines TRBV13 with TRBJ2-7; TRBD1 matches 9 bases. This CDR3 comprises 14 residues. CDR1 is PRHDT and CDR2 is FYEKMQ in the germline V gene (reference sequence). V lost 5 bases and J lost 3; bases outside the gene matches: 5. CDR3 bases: TGTGCCAGCAGCCCCGGGACAGGGTTCTACGAGCAGTACTTC. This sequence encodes CASSPGTGFYEQYF. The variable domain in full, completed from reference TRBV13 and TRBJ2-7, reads AAGVIQSPRHLIKEKRETATLKCYPIPRHDTVYWYQQGPGQDPQFLISFYEKMQSDKGSIPDRFSAQQFSDYHSELNMSSLELGDSALYFCASSPGTGFYEQYFGPGTRLTVT.

The CDR3 region has the DNA TGTGCCAGCAGCTTGAGGGGGAACCCCTCCATGAACACTGAAGCTTTCTTT. Translating gives CASSLRGNPSMNTEAFF. The chain couples TRBV5-6 to TRBJ1-1, with a possible D match to TRBD1 (6 bases). Germline V gene lookup returns CDR1 SGHDT and CDR2 YYEEEE. V lost 1 base to trimming and J lost 0 bases, with 16 bases between them. This CDR3 region has 17 residues.

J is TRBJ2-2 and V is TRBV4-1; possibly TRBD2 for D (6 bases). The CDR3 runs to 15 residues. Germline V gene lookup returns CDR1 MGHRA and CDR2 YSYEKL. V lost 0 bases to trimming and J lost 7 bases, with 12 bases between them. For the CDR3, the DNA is TGCGCCAGCAGCCAAGATCCGGGGGTTGGCGGGGAGCTGTTTTTT. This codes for CASSQDPGVGGELFF.

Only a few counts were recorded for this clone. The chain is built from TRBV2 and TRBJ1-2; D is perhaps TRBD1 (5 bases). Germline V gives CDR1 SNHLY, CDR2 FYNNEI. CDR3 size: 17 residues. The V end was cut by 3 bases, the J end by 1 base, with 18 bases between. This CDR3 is CASSEFQIVGLNYGYTF. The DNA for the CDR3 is TGTGCCAGCAGTGAGTTCCAGATCGTGGGGCTTAACTATGGCTACACCTTC.

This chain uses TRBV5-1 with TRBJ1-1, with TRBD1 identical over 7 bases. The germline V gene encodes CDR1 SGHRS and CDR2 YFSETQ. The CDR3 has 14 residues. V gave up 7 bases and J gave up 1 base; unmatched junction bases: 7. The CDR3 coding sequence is TGCGCCAGCCGACCCGCAGGGGGGAACACTGAAGCTTTCTTT. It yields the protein CASRPAGGNTEAFF.

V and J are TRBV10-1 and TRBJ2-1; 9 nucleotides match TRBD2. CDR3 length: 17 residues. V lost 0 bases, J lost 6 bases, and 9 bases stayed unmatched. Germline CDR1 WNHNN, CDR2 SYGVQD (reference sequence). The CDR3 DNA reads TGCGCCAGCAGTGAGTCGTGGGCTAGCGGGGCCTTCAATGAGCAGTTCTTC. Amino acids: CASSESWASGAFNEQFF.

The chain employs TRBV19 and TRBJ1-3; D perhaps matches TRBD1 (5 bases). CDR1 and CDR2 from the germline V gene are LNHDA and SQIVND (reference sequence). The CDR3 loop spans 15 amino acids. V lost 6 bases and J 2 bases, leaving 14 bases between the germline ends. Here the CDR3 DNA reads TGTGCCAGTAGCCCGCGGGGGATTACTGGAAACACCATATATTTT. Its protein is CASSPRGITGNTIYF. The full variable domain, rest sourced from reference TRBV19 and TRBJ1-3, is DGGITQSPKYLFRKEGQNVTLSCEQNLNHDAMYWYRQDPGQGLRLIYYSQIVNDFQKGDIAEGYSVSREKKESFPLTVTSAQKNPTAFYLCASSPRGITGNTIYFGEGSWLTVV.

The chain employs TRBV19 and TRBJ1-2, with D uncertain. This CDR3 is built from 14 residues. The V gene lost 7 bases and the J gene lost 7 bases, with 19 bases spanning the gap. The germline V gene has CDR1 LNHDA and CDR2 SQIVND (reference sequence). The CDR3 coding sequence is TGTGCCAGTAATTCTTGGGCAAATCTGCTTGGCTACACCTTC. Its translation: CASNSWANLLGYTF.

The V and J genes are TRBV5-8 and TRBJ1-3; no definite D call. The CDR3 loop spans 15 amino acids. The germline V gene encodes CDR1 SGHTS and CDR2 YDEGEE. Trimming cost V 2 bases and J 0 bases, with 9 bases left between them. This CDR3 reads CASSFGPVSGNTIYF. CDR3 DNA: TGTGCCAGCAGCTTTGGGCCAGTCTCTGGAAACACCATATATTTT.

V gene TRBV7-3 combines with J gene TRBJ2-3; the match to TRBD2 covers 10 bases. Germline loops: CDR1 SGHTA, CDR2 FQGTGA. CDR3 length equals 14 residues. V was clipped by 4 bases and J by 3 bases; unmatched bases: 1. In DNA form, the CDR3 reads TGTGCCAGCAGCTCGGGACTAGCGACAGATACGCAGTATTTT. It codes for CASSSGLATDTQYF.

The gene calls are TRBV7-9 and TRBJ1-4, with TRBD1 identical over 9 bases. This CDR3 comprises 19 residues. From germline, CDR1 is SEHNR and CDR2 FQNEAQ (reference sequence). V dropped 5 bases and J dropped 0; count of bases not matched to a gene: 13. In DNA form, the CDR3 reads TGTGCCAGCAGCGCATCCGGGACAGGGAGCGTGCCAACTAATGAAAAACTGTTTTTT. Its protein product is CASSASGTGSVPTNEKLFF. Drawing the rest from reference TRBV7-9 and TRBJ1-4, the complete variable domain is DTGVSQNPRHKITKRGQNVTFRCDPISEHNRLYWYRQTLGQGPEFLTYFQNEAQLEKSRLLSDRFSAERPKGSFSTLEIQRTEQGDSAMYLCASSASGTGSVPTNEKLFFGSGTQLSVL.

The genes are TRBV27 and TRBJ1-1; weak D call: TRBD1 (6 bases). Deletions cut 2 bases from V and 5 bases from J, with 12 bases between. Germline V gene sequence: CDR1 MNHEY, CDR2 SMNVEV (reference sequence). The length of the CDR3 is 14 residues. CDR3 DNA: TGTGCCAGCAGTTTAGCCAGGGGAGGGACTGAAGCTTTCTTT. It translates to CASSLARGGTEAFF.

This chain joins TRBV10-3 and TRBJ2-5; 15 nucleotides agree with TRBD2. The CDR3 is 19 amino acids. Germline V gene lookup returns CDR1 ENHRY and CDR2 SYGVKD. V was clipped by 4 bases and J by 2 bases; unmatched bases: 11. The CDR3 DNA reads TGTGCCATCAGTGGTTATCGGGGACTAGCGGGGGGCGCTCAAGAGACCCAGTACTTC. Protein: CAISGYRGLAGGAQETQYF.

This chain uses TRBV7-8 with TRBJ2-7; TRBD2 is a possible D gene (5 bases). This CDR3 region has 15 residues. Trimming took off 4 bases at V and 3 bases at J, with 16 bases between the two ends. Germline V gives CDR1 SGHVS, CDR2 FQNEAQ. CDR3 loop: CASSSRQDGIYEQYF. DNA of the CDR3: TGTGCCAGCAGCTCCCGACAAGACGGGATCTACGAGCAGTACTTC.